The source of this T cell receptor (beta chain) is a study of human T cells and chemical hapten exposure. As for the study in general: TCR yields differed between samples (mainly from small differences in pooled library volume). Whole-study findings and limits: Following DPC sensitization, TCRs present above 1 in 1000 frequency showed no change.

Turning to this clonotype: What it recognizes is unknown.

As for time point: patch test 3, about 24 weeks after DPC sensitization. The sample's treatment: therapeutic diphenylcyclopropenone sensitization with weekly scalp DPC. At every patch-test visit, blood was drawn before the patch test was applied. With 2 bases removed from V and 6 bases from J, the gap between germline ends came to 13 bases. Germline V gene lookup returns CDR1 MNHEY and CDR2 SVGEGT. There are 14 residues in the CDR3. The study used a library that attached unique molecular identifiers to individual cDNA molecules. Via MiXCR, TCRdb re-called the RACE reads, giving one row per CDR3 protein. The data contain roughly 100,000 distinct CDR3 sequences, 30% to 35% of them singletons.

The rearrangement links TRBV6-2 or TRBV6-3 to TRBJ1-2; tentatively, D is TRBD1 (5 bases). The sequence came from a man aged 40-50 years with alopecia areata. Some clones in this sample may be carry-over from other donors' samples. The sequencing here drew on whole blood, taken in connection with sensitization to the hapten diphenylcyclopropenone (DPC). The CDR3 sequence: CASSYGLDSDGYTF. The DNA of the CDR3 is TGTGCCAGCAGTTACGGCCTTGACAGCGATGGCTACACCTTC.